A single T cell receptor beta chain is shown here with its context. Sequencing used immunoSEQ multiplex PCR; TCRdb keeps in-frame clones, though not all of them. The table includes about 170,000 clones, approximately 84% detected once. This entry belongs to a study of blood T cell repertoires in COVID-19. Study in general: Samples of COVID-19 (acute and convalescent) were obtained from the United States, Italy and Spain.

The germline V gene encodes CDR1 KGHDR and CDR2 SFDVKD. The CDR3 contains 15 residues. Trimming removed 5 bases from V and 5 bases from J, with 17 bases in between. The TCR was taken from a man between 65 and 85 years old with active or convalescent COVID-19. V usage is TRBV24-1 and J usage is TRBJ2-5, with D possibly matching TRBD2 (5 bases). What was sequenced was peripheral blood. This CDR3 is CATSGDRGSVETQYF. As DNA, the CDR3 is TGTGCCACCAGTGGGGATCGGGGTTCTGTGGAGACCCAGTACTTC.